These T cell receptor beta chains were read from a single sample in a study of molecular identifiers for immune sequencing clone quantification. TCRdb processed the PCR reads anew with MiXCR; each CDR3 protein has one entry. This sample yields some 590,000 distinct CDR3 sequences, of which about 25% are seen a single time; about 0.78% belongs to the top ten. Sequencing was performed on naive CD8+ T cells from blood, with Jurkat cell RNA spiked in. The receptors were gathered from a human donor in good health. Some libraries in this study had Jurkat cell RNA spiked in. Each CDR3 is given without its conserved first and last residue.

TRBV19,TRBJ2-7,ASSIWTTSEQY
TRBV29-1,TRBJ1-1,SVLQNTEAF
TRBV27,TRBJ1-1,ASSLPVNTEAF
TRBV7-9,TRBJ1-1,ASSSPGQENTEAF
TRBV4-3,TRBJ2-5,ASSQDGAGDKETQY
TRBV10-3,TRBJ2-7,ATLGQSYEQY
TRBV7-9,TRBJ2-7,ASKSPENEQY
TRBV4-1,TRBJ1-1,ASSHLLSGESNTEAF
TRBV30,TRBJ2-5,AWGTGVETQY
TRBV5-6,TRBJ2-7,ASSLFDSSYEQY
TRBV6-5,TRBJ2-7,ASSVTGASYEQY
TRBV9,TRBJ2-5,AGSVGEETGGTQY
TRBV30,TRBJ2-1,AWGAARHNEQS
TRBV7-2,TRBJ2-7,ASSLGWGQGAYEQY
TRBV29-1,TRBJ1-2,SVASQDSSRYGYT
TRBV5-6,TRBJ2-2,ASSLELGELF
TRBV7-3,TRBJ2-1,ASSWQGRGGESYNEQF
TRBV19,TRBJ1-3,ASSYDSGNTIY
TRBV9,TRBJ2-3,ASRRGGGSTDTQY
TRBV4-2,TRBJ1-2,ASSQDLGNYGYT
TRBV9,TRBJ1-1,ASGVAGGTGPNTEAF
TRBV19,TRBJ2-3,ASSPNSADTQY
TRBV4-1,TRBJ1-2,ASSQEVEYYGYT